This T cell receptor beta chain was recorded in a study of post-analysis software for immune sequencing data (dated by TCRdb to the mid-2010s). Describing the broader study: Recorded disease courses included relapsing-remitting, secondary progressive and progressive-relapsing multiple sclerosis, with some patients lacking subtype annotation. A subset of samples was prepared in parallel using single-end sample barcoding, then pooled and co-amplified after Illumina adapter ligation. The patient repertoires were compared against approximately eleven previously published healthy control repertoires obtained from donors aged about 6 to 28 years. Study-wide findings and limitations: Significantly higher frequencies in patients than in controls were found for several TRBV segments, including TRBV5-6, TRBV5-1 and TRBV20-1. The control group was slightly older than the multiple sclerosis patient group. Compared with controls, multiple sclerosis patients had significantly lower normalized Chao1 diversity, a finding suggesting substantial peripheral T-cell clonal expansion. Direct clustering with F measure revealed strong co-clustering of samples prepared in the same batch, which led to a batch-effect correction.

The protocol used for the library was PCR. The instrument was an Illumina HiSeq 2500. To reduce PCR and sequencing biases, unique molecular identifiers were built into the TCR beta cDNA libraries. Some 500,000 cDNA molecules were obtained for every 1 to 10 million input T cells, so each molecule roughly corresponded to one T cell. Patient libraries were prepared and sequenced with the same protocol used for the earlier healthy control dataset. Within a given batch, samples were prepared together, multiplexed and sequenced on the same HiSeq lane. Per the authors' processing: MIGEC handled the raw barcoded reads, throwing out single-read molecular identifier groups before consensus assembly and CDR3 extraction. VDJtools was used for post-analysis of the clonotype tables, and diversity was normalized by down-sampling every dataset to the size of the smallest sample. Repertoire overlap clustering matched CDR3 amino acid but not nucleotide sequences to correct batch-related cross-sample contamination. Using fastp trimming at Q25 and MiXCR clonotype assembly, TCRdb reanalyzed the public sequencing data and kept in-frame beta chains. Identical CDR3 protein sequences are pooled into one entry, listed with their most common genes and DNA. The V and J calls shown here were made by TCRdb, not taken from the authors' results. The table for this sample lists some 690,000 distinct CDR3 sequences; about 60% of them were counted only once. The ten largest account for approximately 11% of the sample.

TCR beta repertoires were profiled from peripheral blood of about a dozen young patients with multiple sclerosis to demonstrate the VDJtools post-analysis software. Multiple sclerosis patients were children and adolescents aged about 6 to 15 years. Concerning this clonotype: What antigen it recognizes has not been identified. No much larger clonotype is one base removed from it; base qualities were not supplied.

From the cysteine through the phenylalanine, the CDR3 covers 16 amino acids. The kept DNA is CDR3 alone, 48 bases in frame from the first base. CDR1 and CDR2, looked up from the germline V gene (reference sequence), are DFQATT and SNEGSKA. V is pruned by 3 bases and J by 2 bases, leaving 9 bases of the junction without a gene match. The receptor comes from a girl aged 2 to 10 with multiple sclerosis. This chain is built from TRBV20-1 and TRBJ2-1; TRBD2 fits 8 bases in the junction. Sample: blood. The CDR3 is CSARGSGGVAYNEQFF. The sequence in DNA is TGCAGTGCTAGGGGATCGGGAGGGGTAGCCTACAATGAGCAGTTCTTC.